These 27 T cell receptor beta chains were sequenced from one sample in a study of control samples from healthy donors and cancer patients. Sequencing used immunoSEQ multiplex PCR; TCRdb keeps in-frame clones, though not all of them. This sample has 100,000 to 120,000 clones, with roughly 90% found just once. Source material: PBMCs. These TCRs come from a woman aged 60 to 75 with lung cancer.

This chain links TRBV21-1 with TRBJ1-3. TRBV21-1 is reported as a pseudogene. The CDR3 is 18 amino acids. CDR3 protein: CASSLRDGPVFSGNTIYF. The CDR3 nucleotides read TGTGCCAGCAGCCTCCGGGACGGCCCTGTCTTCTCTGGAAACACCATATATTTT.

The chain recombines TRBV29-1 with TRBJ1-2; D gene unclear. The CDR3 has 12 amino acids. Germline V CDR1 and CDR2: SQVTM, ANQGSEA. Trimming pared 2 bases from V and 7 bases from J, leaving 11 bases between. CDR3 sequence reads: CSVEKRGAGYTF. The CDR3, as DNA: TGCAGCGTTGAAAAACGGGGAGCTGGCTACACCTTC.

The chain uses TRBV4-1 and TRBJ2-7; 8 nucleotides align to TRBD1. CDR1 is MGHRA, CDR2 YSYEKL, per germline. V lost 1 base and J lost 3; bases outside the gene matches: 5. The CDR3 runs to 15 residues. CDR3 nucleotides: TGCGCCAGCAGCCAAGTTGGGACAGGCGACTACGAGCAGTACTTC. The encoded protein is CASSQVGTGDYEQYF.

The chain combines TRBV27 with TRBJ1-4; D possibly corresponds to TRBD1 (6 bases). Germline loops: CDR1 MNHEY, CDR2 SMNVEV (reference sequence). V lost 8 bases and J 4 bases, leaving 23 bases between the germline ends. The CDR3 is 17 residues long. The CDR3 loop is CASAPGTRSSNNEKLFF. The CDR3 DNA reads TGTGCCAGCGCTCCCGGGACAAGAAGTTCAAATAATGAAAAACTGTTTTTT.

The chain carries TRBV30 and TRBJ2-5; TRBD1 might be the D (5 bases). Germline V gene data show CDR1 as GTSNPN and CDR2 as SVGIG (reference sequence). V dropped 0 bases and J dropped 6 bases, with 14 bases sitting between them. The CDR3 is 14 amino acids. The CDR3 protein is CAWSVKGPIKTQYF. The CDR3 coding sequence is TGTGCCTGGAGTGTAAAGGGGCCAATAAAGACCCAGTACTTC.

The rearrangement links TRBV7-3 to TRBJ2-7; D remains unclear. The length of the CDR3 is 13 residues. The germline gives CDR1 SGHTA, CDR2 FQGTGA. The V gene lost 1 base and the J gene lost 9 bases, with 13 bases spanning the gap. The CDR3 loop reads CASSLNFGSWQYF. DNA of the CDR3: TGTGCCAGCAGCTTAAATTTCGGTAGTTGGCAGTACTTC.

V usage is TRBV29-1 and J usage is TRBJ2-3; 7 positions match TRBD1. This CDR3 is 15 amino acids long. With V trimmed by 1 base and J by 5 bases, 9 bases remained unmatched. The germline V gene has CDR1 SQVTM and CDR2 ANQGSEA. The CDR3 region has the DNA TGCAGCGTTGAAGTAACAGGCCACAGGGGAGATACGCAGTATTTT. Protein: CSVEVTGHRGDTQYF.

The chain combines TRBV18 with TRBJ1-2; 8 nucleotides align to TRBD1. Germline V gives CDR1 KGHSH, CDR2 LQKENI. V lost 5 bases, J lost 7 bases, and 9 bases stayed unmatched. The CDR3 sequence is 14 residues long. The CDR3 region is CASSAGTGEGGYTF. The CDR3 DNA sequence: TGTGCCAGCTCAGCAGGGACAGGTGAAGGTGGCTACACCTTC.

The rearrangement uses TRBV4-1 and TRBJ2-7, with 8 bases that match TRBD2. V was clipped by 3 bases and J by 7 bases; unmatched bases: 11. Germline CDR1 MGHRA, CDR2 YSYEKL. The CDR3 covers 15 residues. The CDR3 region is CASSQITGGPWEQYF. In DNA form, the CDR3 reads TGCGCCAGCAGCCAGATAACGGGGGGGCCTTGGGAGCAGTACTTC.

The genes are TRBV5-4 and TRBJ2-3; 8 bases fit TRBD1. The CDR3 extends over 19 amino acids. Trimming at V came to 0 bases and at J to 3 bases, leaving 15 bases not matched to a gene. The germline CDR1 and CDR2 sequences are SGHNT and YYREEE (reference sequence). The CDR3 sequence: CASSLGAGGFGLSTDTQYF. The CDR3 DNA reads as TGTGCCAGCAGCTTGGGGGCAGGGGGCTTTGGCCTGTCGACAGATACGCAGTATTTT.

V gene TRBV2 combines with J gene TRBJ2-1; D unclear. CDR3 length: 11 residues. V was clipped by 6 bases and J by 4 bases, with 4 bases between them. The germline V gene has CDR1 SNHLY and CDR2 FYNNEI. In DNA, the CDR3 is TGTGCCAGCAGGGGGTACAATGAGCAGTTCTTC. This gives the protein CASRGYNEQFF.

The chain joins TRBV10-3 to TRBJ1-2, with TRBD1 as a possible D gene (5 bases). Germline V gene sequence: CDR1 ENHRY, CDR2 SYGVKD. Trimming took off 6 bases at V and 3 bases at J, with 11 bases between the two ends. The CDR3 is 13 residues long. In DNA form, the CDR3 reads TGTGCCATCAGGCCGGGGGAGGACTATGGCTACACCTTC. Translation: CAIRPGEDYGYTF.

The V call is TRBV18, the J call TRBJ2-5; D is unclear. The CDR3 has 13 residues. Trimming removed 2 bases at V and 3 bases at J, with 7 bases between. Germline-derived CDR1 and CDR2 are KGHSH and LQKENI. The CDR3: CASSPGQEETQYF. In DNA form, the CDR3 reads TGTGCCAGCTCACCAGGGCAGGAAGAGACCCAGTACTTC.

As DNA, the CDR3 is TGTGCCAGCAGTGCACAAGAACACTATGGCTACACCTTC. This sequence encodes CASSAQEHYGYTF. This rearrangement joins TRBV27 to TRBJ1-2, with unresolved D. The CDR3 runs to 13 residues. V lost 5 bases, J lost 3 bases, and 10 bases lay in between. Per germline, CDR1 MNHEY and CDR2 SMNVEV (reference sequence).

As concerns this clone: Other DNA sequences from this sample encode an identical CDR3 as well. V and J are TRBV27 and TRBJ2-1, with 12 bases fitting TRBD2. Germline V gene data show CDR1 as MNHEY and CDR2 as SMNVEV (reference sequence). The CDR3 is made up of 15 amino acids. The V segment lost 2 bases and the J segment 10 bases; nucleotides outside the gene matches: 6. CDR3 coding DNA: TGTGCCAGCAGTTTACTAGCGGGAGGGCCGGGGGAGCAGTTCTTC. Translating it yields CASSLLAGGPGEQFF.

The chain joins TRBV5-1 to TRBJ1-1; D is possibly TRBD1 (5 bases). Germline V gene lookup returns CDR1 SGHRS and CDR2 YFSETQ. The CDR3 contains 13 residues. Trimming took 5 bases from V and 4 from J, leaving 12 bases between them. Here the CDR3 reads CASRMGLSTEAFF. The CDR3 DNA reads as TGCGCCAGCAGAATGGGGCTTAGCACTGAAGCTTTCTTT. Supplemented by reference TRBV5-1 and TRBJ1-1, the full variable domain reads KAGVTQTPRYLIKTRGQQVTLSCSPISGHRSVSWYQQTPGQGLQFLFEYFSETQRNKGNFPGRFSGRQFSNSRSEMNVSTLELGDSALYLCASRMGLSTEAFFGQGTRLTVV.

The genes are TRBV7-8 and TRBJ2-7, with 9 bases that match TRBD1. Unmatched junction bases numbered 7, after V lost 4 bases and J lost 3 bases. Per the germline V gene, CDR1 is SGHVS and CDR2 is FQNEAQ. The CDR3 is made up of 15 amino acids. CDR3 DNA sequence: TGTGCCAGCAGCTCTAAAGGGACAGGGTTCTACGAGCAGTACTTC. Amino acid sequence: CASSSKGTGFYEQYF.

The J gene is TRBJ1-6, the V gene TRBV19; no reliable D call. The CDR3 length is 11 residues. Germline loops: CDR1 LNHDA, CDR2 SQIVND (reference sequence). Trimming left V 3 bases short and J 10 bases short, with 4 bases between. CDR3 loop: CASSMVSPLHF. CDR3 in DNA: TGTGCCAGTAGTATGGTCTCACCCCTCCACTTT. The variable domain in full, with the rest retrieved from reference TRBV19 and TRBJ1-6, is DGGITQSPKYLFRKEGQNVTLSCEQNLNHDAMYWYRQDPGQGLRLIYYSQIVNDFQKGDIAEGYSVSREKKESFPLTVTSAQKNPTAFYLCASSMVSPLHFGNGTRLTVT.

The chain employs TRBV3-1 (or the pseudogene TRBV3-2) and TRBJ2-1; TRBD2 aligns across 12 bases. After removal of 1 base from V and 7 bases from J, the junction contained 5 bases not matched to a gene. The CDR3 is 16 amino acids. Germline CDR1 reads LGHDT; CDR2 reads YNNKEL (reference sequence). The CDR3 DNA reads as TGTGCCAGCAGCCAAGGCAGACTAGCGGGAGTTAATGAGCAGTTCTTC. Its protein product is CASSQGRLAGVNEQFF.

This clone was counted a single time. The V gene is TRBV7-9, the J gene TRBJ1-1; 7 bases match TRBD1. Germline V gene data show CDR1 as SEHNR and CDR2 as FQNEAQ (reference sequence). The CDR3 has 15 amino acids. The V and J ends lost 6 bases and 1 base, in that order; junction bases with no gene match: 8. The CDR3 here is CASRLQGWENTEAFF. In DNA, the CDR3 is TGTGCCAGCAGGCTACAGGGGTGGGAGAACACTGAAGCTTTCTTT.

The V gene is TRBV3-1 (or the pseudogene TRBV3-2), the J gene TRBJ2-3; maybe TRBD2 (5 bases). In germline, CDR1 is LGHDT, CDR2 YNNKEL (reference sequence). This CDR3 is built from 16 residues. Trimming took off 0 bases at V and 0 bases at J, with 10 bases between the two ends. In DNA form, the CDR3 reads TGTGCCAGCAGCCAAGACGCGGGCACGAGCACAGATACGCAGTATTTT. Translated, it gives CASSQDAGTSTDTQYF.

V is TRBV4-1 and J is TRBJ2-5; D is unclear. The germline V gene has CDR1 MGHRA and CDR2 YSYEKL. V was cut by 0 bases and J by 0 bases, with 23 bases left in between. The CDR3 has 20 amino acids. In DNA form, the CDR3 reads TGCGCCAGCAGCCAAGATTGGGTCCCGGGCCTACAGCAGTACCAAGAGACCCAGTACTTC. It is translated as CASSQDWVPGLQQYQETQYF.

The table lists this clone with a few counts. The genes are TRBV15 and TRBJ1-3; D uncertain. This CDR3 is 15 amino acids long. Trimming removed 0 bases from V and 4 bases from J, with 10 bases in between. The germline CDR1 and CDR2 sequences are LNHNV and YYDKDF (reference sequence). CDR3 region: CATSRDQGGGNTIYF. The CDR3 nucleotides are TGTGCCACCAGCAGAGATCAAGGAGGGGGAAACACCATATATTTT.

CDR3 in DNA: TGTGCCAGCAACCCGGGAAAGGGGGCGAACACCGGGGAGCTGTTTTTT. Translation gives CASNPGKGANTGELFF. This rearrangement joins TRBV7-2 to TRBJ2-2, with a tentative D call TRBD1 (6 bases). The germline V and J ends were trimmed by 7 bases and 0 bases, with 15 bases remaining between them. CDR3 size: 16 residues. Germline V gene lookup returns CDR1 SGHTA and CDR2 FQGNSA.

The chain couples TRBV27 to TRBJ2-7; 9 positions match TRBD1. Per germline, CDR1 MNHEY and CDR2 SMNVEV (reference sequence). Unmatched junction bases numbered 5, after V lost 2 bases and J lost 6 bases. The CDR3 is made up of 14 amino acids. The CDR3 coding sequence is TGTGCCAGCAGTTTAGGGGGGACAGGGCCCGAGCAGTACTTC. Amino acids: CASSLGGTGPEQYF.

V gene TRBV7-2 combines with J gene TRBJ1-2, with D unclear. The V end lost 5 bases, the J end lost 2 bases, and 12 bases lay between the germline ends. Per germline, CDR1 SGHTA and CDR2 FQGNSA. The CDR3 extends over 14 amino acids. As DNA, the CDR3 is TGTGCCAGCAGCCCCCTCTCGGACAACTATGGCTACACCTTC. It encodes CASSPLSDNYGYTF. Supplemented by reference TRBV7-2 and TRBJ1-2, the full variable domain reads GAGVSQSPSNKVTEKGKDVELRCDPISGHTALYWYRQSLGQGLEFLIYFQGNSAPDKSGLPSDRFSAERTGGSVSTLTIQRTQQEDSAVYLCASSPLSDNYGYTFGSGTRLTVV.

The chain uses TRBV28 and TRBJ1-2; D is uncertain. Germline CDR1 and CDR2: MDHEN and SYDVKM. Trimming cost V 6 bases and J 4 bases, with 15 bases left between them. The CDR3 loop spans 14 amino acids. CDR3 in DNA: TGTGCCAGCAGGACGGAAGGAGTGTCCTATGGCTACACCTTC. This encodes CASRTEGVSYGYTF.